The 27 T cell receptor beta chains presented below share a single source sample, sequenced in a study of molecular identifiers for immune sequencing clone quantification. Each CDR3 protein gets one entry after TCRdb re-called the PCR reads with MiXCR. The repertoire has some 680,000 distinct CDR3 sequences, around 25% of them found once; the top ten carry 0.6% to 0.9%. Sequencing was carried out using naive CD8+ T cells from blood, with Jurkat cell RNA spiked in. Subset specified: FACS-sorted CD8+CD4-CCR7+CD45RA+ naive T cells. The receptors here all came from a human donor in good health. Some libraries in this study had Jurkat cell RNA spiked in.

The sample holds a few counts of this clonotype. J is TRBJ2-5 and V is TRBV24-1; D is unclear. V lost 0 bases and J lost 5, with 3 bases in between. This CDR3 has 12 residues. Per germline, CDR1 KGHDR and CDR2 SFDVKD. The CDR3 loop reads CATSDLDETQYF. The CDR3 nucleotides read TGTGCCACCAGTGATTTGGACGAGACCCAGTACTTC.

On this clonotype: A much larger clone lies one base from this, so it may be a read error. This CDR3 reads CASSPRQGGDEKLFF. CDR3 in DNA: TGTGCCAGCAGTCCAAGACAGGGGGGGGATGAAAAACTGTTTTTT. The V gene is TRBV28, the J gene TRBJ1-4, with 9 positions matching TRBD1. V was pared by 5 bases and J by 6 bases, with 7 bases of the junction left unmatched. The germline gives CDR1 MDHEN, CDR2 SYDVKM. The CDR3 runs 15 residues. Looking up the rest from reference TRBV28 and TRBJ1-4 gives the full variable domain: DVKVTQSSRYLVKRTGEKVFLECVQDMDHENMFWYRQDPGLGLRLIYFSYDVKMKEKGDIPEGYSVSREKKERFSLILESASTNQTSMYLCASSPRQGGDEKLFFGSGTQLSVL.

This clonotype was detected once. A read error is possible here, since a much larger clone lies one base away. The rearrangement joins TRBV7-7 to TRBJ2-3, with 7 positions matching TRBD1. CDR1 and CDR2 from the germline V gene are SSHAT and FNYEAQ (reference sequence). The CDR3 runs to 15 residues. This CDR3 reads CASSLGDSCTDTQYF. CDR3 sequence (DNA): TGTGCTAGCAGCTTAGGGGACAGCTGCACAGATACGCAGTATTTT.

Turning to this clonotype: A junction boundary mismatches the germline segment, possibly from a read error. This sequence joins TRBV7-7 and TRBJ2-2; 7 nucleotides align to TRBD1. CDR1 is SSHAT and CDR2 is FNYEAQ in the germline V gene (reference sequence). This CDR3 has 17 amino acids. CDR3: CASSPGGAGQNTGELFF. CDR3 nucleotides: TGTGCTAGCAGCCCAGGGGGAGCAGGGCAGAACACCGGGGAGCTGTTTTTT.

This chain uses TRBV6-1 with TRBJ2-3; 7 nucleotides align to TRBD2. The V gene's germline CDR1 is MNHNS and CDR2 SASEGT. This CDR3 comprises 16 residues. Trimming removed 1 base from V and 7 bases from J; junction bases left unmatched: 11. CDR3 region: CASSEGTRDFAYTQYF. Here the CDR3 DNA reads TGTGCCAGCAGTGAAGGGACTAGGGATTTCGCCTATACGCAGTATTTT.

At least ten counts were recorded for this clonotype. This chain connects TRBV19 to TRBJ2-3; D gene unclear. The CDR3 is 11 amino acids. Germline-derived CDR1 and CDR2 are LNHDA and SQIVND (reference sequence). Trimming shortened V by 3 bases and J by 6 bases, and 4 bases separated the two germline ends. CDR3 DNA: TGTGCCAGTAGTATGTCCGATACGCAGTATTTT. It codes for CASSMSDTQYF.

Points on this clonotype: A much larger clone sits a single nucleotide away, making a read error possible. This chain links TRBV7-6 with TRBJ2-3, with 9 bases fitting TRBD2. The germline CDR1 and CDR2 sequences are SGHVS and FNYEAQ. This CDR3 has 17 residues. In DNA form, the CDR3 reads TGTGCCAGCAGCTTAGGTTCAGCGGGAGGTCAGACAGGTACGCAGTATTTT. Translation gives CASSLGSAGGQTGTQYF.

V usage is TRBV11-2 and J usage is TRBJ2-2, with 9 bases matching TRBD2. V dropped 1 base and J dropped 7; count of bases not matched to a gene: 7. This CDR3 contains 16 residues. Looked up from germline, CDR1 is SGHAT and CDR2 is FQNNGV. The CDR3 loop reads CASSLVAGGHFGELFF. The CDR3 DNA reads TGTGCCAGCAGCTTAGTGGCGGGAGGGCATTTCGGGGAGCTGTTTTTT.

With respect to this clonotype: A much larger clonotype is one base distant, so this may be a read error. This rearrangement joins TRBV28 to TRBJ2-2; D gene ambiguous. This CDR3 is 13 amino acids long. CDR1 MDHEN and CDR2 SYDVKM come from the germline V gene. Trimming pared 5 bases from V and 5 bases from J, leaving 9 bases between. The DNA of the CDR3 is TGTGCCAGCAGTCTCGCGATTACCGGGGAGCTGTTTTTT. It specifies CASSLAITGELFF.

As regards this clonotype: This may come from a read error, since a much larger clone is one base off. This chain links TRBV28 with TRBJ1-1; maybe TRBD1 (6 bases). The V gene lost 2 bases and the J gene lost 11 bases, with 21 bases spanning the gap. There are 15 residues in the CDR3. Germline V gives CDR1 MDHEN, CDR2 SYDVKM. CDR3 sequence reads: CASSLGSDWGREAFF. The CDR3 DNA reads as TGTGCCAGCAGTTTAGGCAGTGACTGGGGGCGAGAGGCTTTCTTT.

The CDR3 here is CAWSVRRGVQETQYF. For the CDR3, the DNA is TGTGCCTGGAGTGTACGGCGGGGGGTACAAGAGACCCAGTACTTC. The rearrangement uses TRBV30 and TRBJ2-5; 8 nucleotides align to TRBD2. V lost 0 bases and J lost 2; bases outside the gene matches: 5. The CDR3 spans 15 residues. Germline-derived CDR1 and CDR2 are GTSNPN and SVGIG (reference sequence). The full variable domain, its missing parts supplied by reference TRBV30 and TRBJ2-5, is SQTIHQWPATLVQPVGSPLSLECTVEGTSNPNLYWYRQAAGRGLQLLFYSVGIGQISSEVPQNLSASRPQDRQFILSSKKLLLSDSGFYLCAWSVRRGVQETQYFGPGTRLLVL.

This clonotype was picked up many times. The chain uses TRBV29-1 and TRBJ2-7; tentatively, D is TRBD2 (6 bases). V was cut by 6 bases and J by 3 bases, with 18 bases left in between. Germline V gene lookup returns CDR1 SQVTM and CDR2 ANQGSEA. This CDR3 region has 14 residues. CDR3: CSVPLGGSGYEQYF. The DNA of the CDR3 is TGCAGCGTCCCATTGGGGGGATCCGGCTACGAGCAGTACTTC.

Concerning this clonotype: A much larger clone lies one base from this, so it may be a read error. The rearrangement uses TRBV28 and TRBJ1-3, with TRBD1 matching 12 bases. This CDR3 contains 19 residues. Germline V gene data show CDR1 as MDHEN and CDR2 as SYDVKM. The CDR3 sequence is CASSKPGQGARIRGSTIYF. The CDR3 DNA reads TGTGCCAGCAGCAAACCGGGACAGGGGGCGCGTATCCGAGGAAGCACCATATATTTT.

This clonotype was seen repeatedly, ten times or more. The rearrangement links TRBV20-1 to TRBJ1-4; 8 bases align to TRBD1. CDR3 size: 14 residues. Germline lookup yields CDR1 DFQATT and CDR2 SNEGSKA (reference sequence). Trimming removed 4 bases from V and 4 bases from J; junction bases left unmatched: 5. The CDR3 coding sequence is TGCAGTGCTACGGACAGGGTGAATAATGAAAAACTGTTTTTT. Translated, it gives CSATDRVNNEKLFF.

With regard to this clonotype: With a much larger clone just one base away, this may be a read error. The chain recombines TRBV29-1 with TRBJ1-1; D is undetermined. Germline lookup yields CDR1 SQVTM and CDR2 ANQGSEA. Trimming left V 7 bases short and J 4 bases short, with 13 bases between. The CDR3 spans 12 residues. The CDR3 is CSARKGGTEAFF. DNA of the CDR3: TGCAGCGCCCGAAAGGGAGGCACTGAAGCTTTCTTT.

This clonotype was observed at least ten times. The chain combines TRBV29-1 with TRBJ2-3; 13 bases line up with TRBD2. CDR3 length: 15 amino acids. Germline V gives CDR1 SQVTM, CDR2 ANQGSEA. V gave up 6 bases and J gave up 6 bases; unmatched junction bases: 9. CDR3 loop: CSVETSGGIPDTQYF. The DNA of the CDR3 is TGCAGCGTGGAGACTAGCGGGGGGATACCGGATACGCAGTATTTT.

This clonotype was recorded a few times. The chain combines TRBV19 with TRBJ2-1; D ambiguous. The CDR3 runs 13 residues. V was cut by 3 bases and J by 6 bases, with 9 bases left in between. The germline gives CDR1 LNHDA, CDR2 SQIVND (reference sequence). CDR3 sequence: CASSMIAVNEQFF. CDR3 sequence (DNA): TGTGCCAGTAGTATGATTGCGGTCAATGAGCAGTTCTTC.

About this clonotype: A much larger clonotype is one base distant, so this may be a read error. DNA for the CDR3: TGCAGTGCTACAAACGAGAGATCCTACGAGCAGTACTTC. As protein: CSATNERSYEQYF. The rearrangement joins TRBV20-1 to TRBJ2-7; D is unresolved. Germline V gene lookup returns CDR1 DFQATT and CDR2 SNEGSKA (reference sequence). This CDR3 is built from 13 residues. The V and J ends lost 4 bases and 1 base respectively, with 11 bases between them.

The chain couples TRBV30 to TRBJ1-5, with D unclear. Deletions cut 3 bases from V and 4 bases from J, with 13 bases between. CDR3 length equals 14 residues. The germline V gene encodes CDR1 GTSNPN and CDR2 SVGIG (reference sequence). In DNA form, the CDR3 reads TGTGCCTGGAGCGACGGTATTTTTAATCAGCCCCAGCATTTT. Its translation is CAWSDGIFNQPQHF.

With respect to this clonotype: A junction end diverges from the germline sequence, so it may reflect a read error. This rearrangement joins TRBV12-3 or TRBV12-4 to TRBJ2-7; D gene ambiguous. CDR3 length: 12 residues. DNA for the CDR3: TGTGCCAGCAGTTTAGCCTCCTACGAGCAGTGCTTC. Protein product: CASSLASYEQCF.

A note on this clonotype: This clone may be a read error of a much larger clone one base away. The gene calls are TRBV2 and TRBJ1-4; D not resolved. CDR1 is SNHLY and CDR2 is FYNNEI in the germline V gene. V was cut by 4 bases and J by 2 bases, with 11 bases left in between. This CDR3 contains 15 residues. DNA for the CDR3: TGTGCCAGCAGTGTTAGGAAGTCTACTAATGAAAAACTGTTTTTT. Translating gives CASSVRKSTNEKLFF.

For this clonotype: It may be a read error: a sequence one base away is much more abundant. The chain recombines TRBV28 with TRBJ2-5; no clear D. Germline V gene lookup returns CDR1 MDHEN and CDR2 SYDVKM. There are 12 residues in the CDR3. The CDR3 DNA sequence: TGTGCCAGCAGTTTCCAGAGAGAGCCCCAGTACTTC. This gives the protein CASSFQREPQYF.

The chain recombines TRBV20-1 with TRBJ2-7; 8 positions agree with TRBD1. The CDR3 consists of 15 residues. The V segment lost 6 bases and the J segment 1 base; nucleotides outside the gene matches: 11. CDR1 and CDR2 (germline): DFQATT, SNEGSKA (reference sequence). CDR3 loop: CSAEGTGPASYEQYF. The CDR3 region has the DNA TGCAGTGCCGAAGGGACAGGTCCGGCGTCCTACGAGCAGTACTTC.

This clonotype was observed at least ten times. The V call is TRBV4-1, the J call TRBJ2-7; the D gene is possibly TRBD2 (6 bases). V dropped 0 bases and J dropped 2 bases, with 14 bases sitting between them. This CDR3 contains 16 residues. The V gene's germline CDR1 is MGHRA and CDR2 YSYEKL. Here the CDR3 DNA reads TGCGCCAGCAGCCAAGAAACTATGGGACTGGCCTACGAGCAGTACTTC. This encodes CASSQETMGLAYEQYF.

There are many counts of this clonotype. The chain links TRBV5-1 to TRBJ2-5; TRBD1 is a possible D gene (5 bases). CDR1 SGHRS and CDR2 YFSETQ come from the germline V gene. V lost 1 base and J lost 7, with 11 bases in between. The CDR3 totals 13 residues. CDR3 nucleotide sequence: TGCGCCAGCAGCTTGAGGGGTTACTGGACCCAGTACTTC. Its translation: CASSLRGYWTQYF.

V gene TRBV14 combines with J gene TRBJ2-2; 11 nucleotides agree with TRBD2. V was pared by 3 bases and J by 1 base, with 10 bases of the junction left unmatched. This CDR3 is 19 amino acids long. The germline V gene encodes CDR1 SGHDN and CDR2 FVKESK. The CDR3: CASSHLPGLAELNTGELFF. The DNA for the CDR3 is TGTGCCAGCAGCCACCTCCCGGGACTAGCGGAATTGAACACCGGGGAGCTGTTTTTT.

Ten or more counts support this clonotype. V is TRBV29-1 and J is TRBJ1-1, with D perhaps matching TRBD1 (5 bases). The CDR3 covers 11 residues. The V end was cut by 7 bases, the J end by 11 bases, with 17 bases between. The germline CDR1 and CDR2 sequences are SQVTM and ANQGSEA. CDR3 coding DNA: TGCAGCGCCGTGGAGGAGGGGTCGGCTTTCTTT. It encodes CSAVEEGSAFF.